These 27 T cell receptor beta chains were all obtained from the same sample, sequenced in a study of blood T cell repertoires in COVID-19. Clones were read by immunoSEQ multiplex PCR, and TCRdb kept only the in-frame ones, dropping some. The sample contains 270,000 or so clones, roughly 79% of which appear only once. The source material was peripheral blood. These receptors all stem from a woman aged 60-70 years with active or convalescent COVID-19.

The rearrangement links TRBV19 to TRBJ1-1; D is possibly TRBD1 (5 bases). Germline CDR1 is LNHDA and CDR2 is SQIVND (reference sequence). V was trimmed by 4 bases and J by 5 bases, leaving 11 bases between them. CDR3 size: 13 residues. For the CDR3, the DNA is TGTGCCAGTAGTAATCGGGGGGGAACTGAAGCTTTCTTT. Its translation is CASSNRGGTEAFF.

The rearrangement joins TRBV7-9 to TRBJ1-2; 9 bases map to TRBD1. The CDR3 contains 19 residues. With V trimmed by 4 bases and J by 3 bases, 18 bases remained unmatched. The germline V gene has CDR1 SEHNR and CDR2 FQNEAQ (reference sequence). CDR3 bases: TGTGCCAGCAGCTGGGGACAGGGTTCCGTTTGGGGTCTCCACTATGGCTACACCTTC. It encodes CASSWGQGSVWGLHYGYTF.

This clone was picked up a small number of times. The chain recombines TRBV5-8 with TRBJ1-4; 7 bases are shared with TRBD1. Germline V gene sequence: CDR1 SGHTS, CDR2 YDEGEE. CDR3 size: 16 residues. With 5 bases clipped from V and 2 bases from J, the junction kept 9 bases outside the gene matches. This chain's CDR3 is CASRPQGGNTNEKLFF. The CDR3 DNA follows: TGTGCCAGCAGACCCCAAGGGGGCAACACTAATGAAAAACTGTTTTTT.

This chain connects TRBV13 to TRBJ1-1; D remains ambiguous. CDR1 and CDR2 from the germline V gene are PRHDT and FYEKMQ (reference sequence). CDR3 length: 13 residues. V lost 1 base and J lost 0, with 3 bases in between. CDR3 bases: TGTGCCAGCAGCTTAGACATGAACACTGAAGCTTTCTTT. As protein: CASSLDMNTEAFF.

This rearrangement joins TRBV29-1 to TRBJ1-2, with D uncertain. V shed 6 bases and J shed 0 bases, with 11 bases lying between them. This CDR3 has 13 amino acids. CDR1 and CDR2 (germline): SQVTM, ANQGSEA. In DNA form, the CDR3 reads TGCAGCGTCCCCGTATTAACTAACTATGGCTACACCTTC. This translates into CSVPVLTNYGYTF. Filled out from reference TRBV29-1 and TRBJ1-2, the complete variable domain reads SAVISQKPSRDICQRGTSLTIQCQVDSQVTMMFWYRQQPGQSLTLIATANQGSEATYESGFVIDKFPISRPNLTFSTLTVSNMSPEDSSIYLCSVPVLTNYGYTFGSGTRLTVV.

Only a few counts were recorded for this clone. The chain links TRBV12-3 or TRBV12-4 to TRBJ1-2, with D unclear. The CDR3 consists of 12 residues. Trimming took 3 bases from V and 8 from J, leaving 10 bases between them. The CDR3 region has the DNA TGTGCCAGCAGTTTCTGGGCTGCGGGCTACACCTTC. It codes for CASSFWAAGYTF.

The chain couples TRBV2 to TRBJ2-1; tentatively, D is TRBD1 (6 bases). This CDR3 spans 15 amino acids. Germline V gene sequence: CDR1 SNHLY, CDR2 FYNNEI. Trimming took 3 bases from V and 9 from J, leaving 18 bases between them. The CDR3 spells CASSELQGNTGEQFF. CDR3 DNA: TGTGCCAGCAGTGAGTTACAGGGTAATACTGGTGAGCAGTTCTTC. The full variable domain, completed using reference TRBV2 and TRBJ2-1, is EPEVTQTPSHQVTQMGQEVILRCVPISNHLYFYWYRQILGQKVEFLVSFYNNEISEKSEIFDDQFSVERPDGSNFTLKIRSTKLEDSAMYFCASSELQGNTGEQFFGPGTRLTVL.

Written as DNA, the CDR3 is TGTGCCAGTAGTCGGACTAGTGATTTGAGCGAGCAGTACTTC. Translation gives CASSRTSDLSEQYF. This rearrangement joins TRBV19 to TRBJ2-7; TRBD2 agrees at 7 bases. The germline V gene encodes CDR1 LNHDA and CDR2 SQIVND (reference sequence). The CDR3 totals 14 residues. V lost 5 bases to trimming and J lost 6 bases; unmatched junction nucleotides: 10.

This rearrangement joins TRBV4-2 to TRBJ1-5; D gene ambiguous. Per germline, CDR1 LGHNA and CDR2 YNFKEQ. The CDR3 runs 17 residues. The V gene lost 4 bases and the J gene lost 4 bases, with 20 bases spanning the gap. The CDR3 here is CASSPSAYRAGNQPQHF. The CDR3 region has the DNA TGTGCCAGCAGCCCATCCGCGTATAGGGCGGGAAATCAGCCCCAGCATTTT.

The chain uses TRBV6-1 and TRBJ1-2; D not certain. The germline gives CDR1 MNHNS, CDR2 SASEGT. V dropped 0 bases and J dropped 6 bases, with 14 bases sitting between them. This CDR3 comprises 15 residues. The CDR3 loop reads CASSEADMAGNGYTF. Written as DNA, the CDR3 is TGTGCCAGCAGTGAAGCCGATATGGCAGGCAATGGCTACACCTTC.

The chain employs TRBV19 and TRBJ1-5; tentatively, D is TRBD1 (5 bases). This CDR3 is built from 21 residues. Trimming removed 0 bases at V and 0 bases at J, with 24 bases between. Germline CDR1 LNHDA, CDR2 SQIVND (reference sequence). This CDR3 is CASSIDRGGVQSDISNQPQHF. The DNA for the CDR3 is TGTGCCAGTAGTATAGATCGGGGGGGTGTACAGTCGGACATTAGCAATCAGCCCCAGCATTTT.

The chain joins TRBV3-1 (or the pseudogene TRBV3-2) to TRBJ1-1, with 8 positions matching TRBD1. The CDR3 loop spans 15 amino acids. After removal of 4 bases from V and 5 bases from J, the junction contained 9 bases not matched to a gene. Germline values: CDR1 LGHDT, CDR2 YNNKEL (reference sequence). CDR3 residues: CASSPRTGRVTEAFF. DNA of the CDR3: TGTGCCAGCAGCCCCCGGACAGGGAGGGTTACTGAAGCTTTCTTT.

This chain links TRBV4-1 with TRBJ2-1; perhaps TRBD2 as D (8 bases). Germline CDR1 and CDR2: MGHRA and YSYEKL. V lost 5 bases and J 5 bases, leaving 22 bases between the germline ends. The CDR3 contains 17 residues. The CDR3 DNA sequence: TGCGCCAGCAGCGGGAGGACTCTCGGGAGGGGGCACAATGAGCAGTTCTTC. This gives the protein CASSGRTLGRGHNEQFF.

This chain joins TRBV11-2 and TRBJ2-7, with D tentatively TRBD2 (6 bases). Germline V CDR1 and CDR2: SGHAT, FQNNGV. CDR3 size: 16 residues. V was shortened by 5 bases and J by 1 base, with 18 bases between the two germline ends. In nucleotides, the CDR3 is TGTGCCAGCAGCCTGCGGGACGGCTCGAAGTCCTACGAGCAGTACTTC. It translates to CASSLRDGSKSYEQYF.

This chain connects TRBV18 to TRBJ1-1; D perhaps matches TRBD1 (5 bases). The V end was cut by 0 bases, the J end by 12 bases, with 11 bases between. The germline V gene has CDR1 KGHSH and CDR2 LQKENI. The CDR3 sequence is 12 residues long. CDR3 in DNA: TGTGCCAGCTCACCACCTGGCAGGGTTCCTTTCTTT. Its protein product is CASSPPGRVPFF.

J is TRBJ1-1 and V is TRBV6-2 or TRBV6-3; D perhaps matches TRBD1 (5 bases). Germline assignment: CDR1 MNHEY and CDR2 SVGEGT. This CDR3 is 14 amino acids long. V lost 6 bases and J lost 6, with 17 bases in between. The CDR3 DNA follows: TGTGCCAGCAGCCCCGCGGCCGGGGGACCTGAAGCTTTCTTT. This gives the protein CASSPAAGGPEAFF.

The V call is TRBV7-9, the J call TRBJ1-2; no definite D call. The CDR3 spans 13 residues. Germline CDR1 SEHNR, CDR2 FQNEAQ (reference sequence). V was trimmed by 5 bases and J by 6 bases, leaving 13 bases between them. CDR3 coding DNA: TGTGCCAGCAGCCCTACCCCGTATCATGGCTACACCTTC. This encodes CASSPTPYHGYTF. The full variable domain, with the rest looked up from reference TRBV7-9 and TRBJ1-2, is DTGVSQNPRHKITKRGQNVTFRCDPISEHNRLYWYRQTLGQGPEFLTYFQNEAQLEKSRLLSDRFSAERPKGSFSTLEIQRTEQGDSAMYLCASSPTPYHGYTFGSGTRLTVV.

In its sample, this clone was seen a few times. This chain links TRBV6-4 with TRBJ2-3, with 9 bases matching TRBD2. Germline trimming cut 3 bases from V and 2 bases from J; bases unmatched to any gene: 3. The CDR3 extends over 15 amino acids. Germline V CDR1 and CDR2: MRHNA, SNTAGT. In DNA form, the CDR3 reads TGTGCCAGCAGTGAGCTAGCGGGGTTCACAGATACGCAGTATTTT. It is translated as CASSELAGFTDTQYF.

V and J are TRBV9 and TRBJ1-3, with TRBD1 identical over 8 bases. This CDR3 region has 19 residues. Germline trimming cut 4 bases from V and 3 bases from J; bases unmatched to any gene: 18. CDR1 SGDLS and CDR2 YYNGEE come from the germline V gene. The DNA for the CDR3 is TGTGCCAGCAGCTTCCGAGTAACCACCGAACAGGGGGGTGGAAACACCATATATTTT. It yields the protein CASSFRVTTEQGGGNTIYF. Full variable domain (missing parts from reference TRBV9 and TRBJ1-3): DSGVTQTPKHLITATGQRVTLRCSPRSGDLSVYWYQQSLDQGLQFLIQYYNGEERAKGNILERFSAQQFPDLHSELNLSSLELGDSALYFCASSFRVTTEQGGGNTIYFGEGSWLTVV.

This chain's CDR3 is CATSRVAGDEQYF. The CDR3 bases are TGTGCCACCAGCAGAGTTGCAGGGGACGAGCAGTACTTC. J is TRBJ2-7 and V is TRBV15; possible D gene TRBD1, 6 bases. The CDR3 has 13 residues. Trimming removed 1 base at V and 5 bases at J, with 9 bases between. Germline V gene sequence: CDR1 LNHNV, CDR2 YYDKDF (reference sequence).

CDR3 amino acids: CASSIGRGYTDTQYF. The DNA of the CDR3 is TGTGCCAGTAGTATTGGCAGGGGCTACACAGATACGCAGTATTTT. The chain joins TRBV19 to TRBJ2-3, with D tentatively TRBD1 (6 bases). V lost 3 bases and J 2 bases, leaving 12 bases between the germline ends. Germline CDR1 and CDR2: LNHDA and SQIVND (reference sequence). This CDR3 has 15 amino acids.

The CDR3 DNA follows: TGTGCCTGGAGTGCCACCAAAGGGGAGGGAAATCAGCCCCAGCATTTT. Residues: CAWSATKGEGNQPQHF. J is TRBJ1-5 and V is TRBV30; D might be TRBD1 (5 bases). In germline, CDR1 is GTSNPN, CDR2 SVGIG (reference sequence). Trimming removed 1 base from V and 4 bases from J, with 17 bases in between. CDR3 length: 16 residues.

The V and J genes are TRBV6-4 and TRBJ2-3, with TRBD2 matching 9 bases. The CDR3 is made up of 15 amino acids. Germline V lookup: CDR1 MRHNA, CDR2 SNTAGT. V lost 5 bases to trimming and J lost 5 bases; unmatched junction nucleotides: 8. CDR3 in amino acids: CASSPGLAGIDTQYF. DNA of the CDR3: TGTGCCAGCAGTCCGGGGCTAGCGGGGATAGATACGCAGTATTTT.

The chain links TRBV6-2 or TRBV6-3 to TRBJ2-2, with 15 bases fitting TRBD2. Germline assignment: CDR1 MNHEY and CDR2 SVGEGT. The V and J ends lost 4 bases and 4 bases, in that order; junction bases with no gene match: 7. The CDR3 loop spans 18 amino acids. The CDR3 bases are TGTGCCAGCAGTTCCGGACTAGCGGGGGGGCGAGGCACCGGGGAGCTGTTTTTT. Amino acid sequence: CASSSGLAGGRGTGELFF.

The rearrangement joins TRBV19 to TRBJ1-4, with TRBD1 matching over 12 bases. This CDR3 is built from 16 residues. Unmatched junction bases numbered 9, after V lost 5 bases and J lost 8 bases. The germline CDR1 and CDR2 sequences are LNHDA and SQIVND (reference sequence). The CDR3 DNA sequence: TGTGCCAGTAGTGGGGCAACGGGACAGGGGGCAGAAAAACTGTTTTTT. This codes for CASSGATGQGAEKLFF.

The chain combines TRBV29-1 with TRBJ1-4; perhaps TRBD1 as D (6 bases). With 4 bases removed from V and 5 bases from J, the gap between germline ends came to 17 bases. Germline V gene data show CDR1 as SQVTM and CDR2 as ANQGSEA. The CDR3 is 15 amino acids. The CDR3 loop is CSVGDGGSANEKLFF. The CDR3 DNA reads TGCAGCGTTGGGGATGGGGGCAGCGCGAATGAAAAACTGTTTTTT.

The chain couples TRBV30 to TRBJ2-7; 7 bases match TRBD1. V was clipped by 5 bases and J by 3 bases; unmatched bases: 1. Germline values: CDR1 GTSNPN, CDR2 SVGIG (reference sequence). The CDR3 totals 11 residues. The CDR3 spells CAWGDSYEQYF. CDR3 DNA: TGTGCCTGGGGGGACAGCTACGAGCAGTACTTC.